The present T cell receptor (beta chain) was sequenced within a study of blood T cell repertoires in COVID-19. The repertoire was sequenced with immunoSEQ multiplex PCR; TCRdb's copy has only in-frame clones and lacks some. The sample includes about 150,000 clones, approximately 80% of them seen just once. The receptor was derived from a man aged 50 to 60 who had recovered from COVID-19. Sequencing input: PBMCs or T cells enriched from blood (not recorded which).

CDR3 nucleotides: TGTGCCAGCTCACCGTATAGCAATCAGCCCCAGCATTTT. It encodes CASSPYSNQPQHF. The chain uses TRBV18 and TRBJ1-5; D is ambiguous. Deletions cut 3 bases from V and 0 bases from J, with 3 bases between. The CDR3 loop spans 13 amino acids. Germline V gene lookup returns CDR1 KGHSH and CDR2 LQKENI.